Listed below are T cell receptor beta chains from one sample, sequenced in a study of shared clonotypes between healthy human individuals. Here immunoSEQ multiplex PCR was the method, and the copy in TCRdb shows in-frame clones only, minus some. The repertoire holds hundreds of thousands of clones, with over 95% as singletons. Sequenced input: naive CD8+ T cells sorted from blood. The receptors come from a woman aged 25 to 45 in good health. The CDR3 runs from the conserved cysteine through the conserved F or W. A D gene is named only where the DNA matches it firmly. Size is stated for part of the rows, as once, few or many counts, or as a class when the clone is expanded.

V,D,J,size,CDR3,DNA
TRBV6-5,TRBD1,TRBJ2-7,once,CASSLTGDEQYF,TGTGCCAGCAGTTTAACAGGGGACGAGCAGTACTTC
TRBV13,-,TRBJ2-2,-,CASSRSETGELFF,TGTGCCAGCAGCAGGTCGGAAACCGGGGAGCTGTTTTTT
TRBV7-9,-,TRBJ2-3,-,CASSTPTVTDTQYF,TGTGCCAGCAGCACCCCGACAGTCACAGATACGCAGTATTTT
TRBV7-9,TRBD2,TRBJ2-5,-,CASSFSGRGPQETQYF,TGTGCCAGCAGCTTTAGCGGGAGAGGCCCCCAAGAGACCCAGTACTTC
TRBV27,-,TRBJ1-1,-,CASSWGVETEAFF,TGTGCCAGCAGTTGGGGGGTGGAGACTGAAGCTTTCTTT
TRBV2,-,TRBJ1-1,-,CASGELNTEAFF,TGTGCCAGCGGAGAACTGAACACTGAAGCTTTCTTT
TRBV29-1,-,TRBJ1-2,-,CSVKLDRLSMFGGYTF,TGCAGCGTTAAGCTGGATCGACTGAGTATGTTCGGTGGCTACACCTTC
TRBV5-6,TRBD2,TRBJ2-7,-,CASTGGAGPYEQYF,TGTGCCAGCACCGGGGGGGCAGGACCCTACGAGCAGTACTTC
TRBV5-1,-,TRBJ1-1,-,CASSLGGNTEAFF,TGCGCCAGCAGCTTAGGCGGAAACACTGAAGCTTTCTTT
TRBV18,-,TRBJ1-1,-,CASSPPRGAIYTEAFF,TGTGCCAGCTCACCACCAAGGGGGGCAATTTACACTGAAGCTTTCTTT
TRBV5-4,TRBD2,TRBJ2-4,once,CASSLDRASGSGAKNIQYF,TGTGCCAGCAGCTTGGATCGGGCTAGCGGGAGTGGGGCCAAAAACATTCAGTACTTC
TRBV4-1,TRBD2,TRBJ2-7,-,CASSQGLAGREQYF,TGCGCCAGCAGCCAAGGACTAGCGGGGCGGGAGCAGTACTTC
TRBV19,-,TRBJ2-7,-,CASSMSSGPYEQYF,TGTGCCAGTAGTATGAGTAGCGGCCCCTACGAGCAGTACTTC
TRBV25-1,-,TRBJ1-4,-,CASREGGEKLFF,TGTGCCAGCAGAGAGGGGGGTGAAAAACTGTTTTTT
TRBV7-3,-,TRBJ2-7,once,CASSLERGEQYF,TGTGCCAGCAGCTTGGAGAGGGGCGAGCAGTACTTC
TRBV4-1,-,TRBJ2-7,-,CASSQDGGTSYEQYF,TGCGCCAGCAGCCAAGATGGCGGCACCTCCTACGAGCAGTACTTC
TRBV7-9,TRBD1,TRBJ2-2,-,CASSLRDRGMTGELFF,TGTGCCAGCAGCCTCCGGGACAGGGGGATGACCGGGGAGCTGTTTTTT